The 32 T cell receptor beta chains listed next were all sequenced from one sample in a study of post-analysis software for immune sequencing data. The TCR beta cDNA libraries contained unique molecular identifiers. TCRdb redid the calling of the PCR reads with MiXCR, one entry per CDR3 protein. The sample lists some 890,000 distinct CDR3 sequences, under 70% occurring once. For these receptors, no antigen is known. General study points: With TRBV5-6, TRBV5-1 and TRBV20-1 included, five TRBV segments were more frequent in patients than in controls.

What was sequenced was blood. The receptors here all came from a girl aged 10-17 years with multiple sclerosis.

This clonotype was seen more than once but under ten times. J is TRBJ2-1 and V is TRBV12-3 or TRBV12-4; perhaps TRBD2 as D (6 bases). There are 13 residues in the CDR3. The V end lost 7 bases, the J end lost 9 bases, and 16 bases lay between the germline ends. As DNA, the CDR3 is TGTGCCAGCACCTTGACAGCGGGCGGTGAGCAGTTCTTC. It yields the protein CASTLTAGGEQFF.

DNA for the CDR3: TGCGCCAGCAGCGCTCCAGAAACGGGCTACGAGCAGTACTTC. Its translation is CASSAPETGYEQYF. J is TRBJ2-7 and V is TRBV5-1; no clear D. Germline loops: CDR1 SGHRS, CDR2 YFSETQ. V lost 4 bases to trimming and J lost 3 bases, with 14 bases between them. CDR3 length equals 14 residues. The entire variable domain, with the rest obtained from reference TRBV5-1 and TRBJ2-7, is as follows: KAGVTQTPRYLIKTRGQQVTLSCSPISGHRSVSWYQQTPGQGLQFLFEYFSETQRNKGNFPGRFSGRQFSNSRSEMNVSTLELGDSALYLCASSAPETGYEQYFGPGTRLTVT.

The chain uses TRBV12-3 or TRBV12-4 and TRBJ2-3, with TRBD2 matching over 9 bases. The CDR3 is 17 amino acids. V shed 1 base, J shed 1 base, and the junction held 6 bases outside the gene matches. Here the CDR3 DNA reads TGTGCCAGCAGTTTAGGGCGTCGGACTAGCGGCACAGATACGCAGTATTTT. It is translated as CASSLGRRTSGTDTQYF.

This chain connects TRBV4-2 to TRBJ2-1; 10 bases align to TRBD2. Germline CDR1 LGHNA, CDR2 YNFKEQ. V lost 1 base, J lost 2 bases, and 8 bases stayed unmatched. The CDR3 sequence is 18 residues long. CDR3 in amino acids: CASSQGRGGLAAYNEQFF. Here the CDR3 DNA reads TGTGCCAGCAGCCAAGGGCGGGGAGGACTAGCGGCCTACAATGAGCAGTTCTTC.

V and J are TRBV20-1 and TRBJ1-2; possible D gene TRBD1, 5 bases. V gave up 0 bases and J gave up 5 bases, with 13 bases separating them. The CDR3 has 14 residues. Germline CDR1 reads DFQATT; CDR2 reads SNEGSKA (reference sequence). The CDR3 nucleotides read TGCAGTGCTAGAGACCCATACGGGGGGTATGGCTACACCTTC. This codes for CSARDPYGGYGYTF.

The V call is TRBV7-9, the J call TRBJ2-5; D is possibly TRBD1 or TRBD2 (5 bases each). With 10 bases removed from V and 1 base from J, the gap between germline ends came to 25 bases. Per germline, CDR1 SEHNR and CDR2 FQNEAQ (reference sequence). The CDR3 length is 17 residues. Here the CDR3 reads CATRPFGAKIIQETQYF. CDR3 sequence (DNA): TGTGCCACCCGACCATTCGGGGCGAAGATAATCCAAGAGACCCAGTACTTC.

The rearrangement uses TRBV25-1 and TRBJ2-3; the D gene is possibly TRBD2 (5 bases). Germline assignment: CDR1 MGHDK and CDR2 SYGVNS. The CDR3 spans 14 residues. Trimming took off 4 bases at V and 2 bases at J, with 10 bases between the two ends. CDR3 DNA sequence: TGTGCCAGCAGTGCCGGGATCCTCACAGATACGCAGTATTTT. Amino acid sequence: CASSAGILTDTQYF. Filled out from reference TRBV25-1 and TRBJ2-3, the complete variable domain reads EADIYQTPRYLVIGTGKKITLECSQTMGHDKMYWYQQDPGMELHLIHYSYGVNSTEKGDLSSESTVSRIRTEHFPLTLESARPSHTSQYLCASSAGILTDTQYFGPGTRLTVL.

The chain has TRBV20-1 and TRBJ1-4; the match to TRBD1 covers 7 bases. This CDR3 spans 14 amino acids. With 1 base clipped from V and 3 bases from J, the junction kept 2 bases outside the gene matches. Germline CDR1 reads DFQATT; CDR2 reads SNEGSKA (reference sequence). CDR3 nucleotide sequence: TGCAGTGCTAGAGGCGGGACAGCTAATGAAAAACTGTTTTTT. The encoded protein is CSARGGTANEKLFF.

The chain uses TRBV3-1 and TRBJ2-1, with D maybe TRBD2 (5 bases). Germline values: CDR1 LGHDT, CDR2 YNNKEL (reference sequence). The V end lost 1 base, the J end lost 0 bases, and 13 bases lay between the germline ends. CDR3 length equals 17 residues. The CDR3 DNA reads TGTGCCAGCAGCCAAGTCCGTTCGGGAAGCTCCTACAATGAGCAGTTCTTC. As protein: CASSQVRSGSSYNEQFF.

The rearrangement joins TRBV29-1 to TRBJ1-1; D gene uncertain. This CDR3 spans 13 amino acids. Germline V gene sequence: CDR1 SQVTM, CDR2 ANQGSEA. With 5 bases removed from V and 0 bases from J, the gap between germline ends came to 10 bases. CDR3 nucleotide sequence: TGCAGCGTTTCCACAGTGTTGAACACTGAAGCTTTCTTT. Translating it yields CSVSTVLNTEAFF.

CDR3 nucleotide sequence: TGCGCCAGCAGTGAGTTTGGGACTAGCGTACGGTCCTACAATGAGCAGTTCTTC. Its translation is CASSEFGTSVRSYNEQFF. V and J are TRBV10-1 and TRBJ2-1, with 10 bases matching TRBD2. The CDR3 has 18 amino acids. The V and J ends lost 1 base and 1 base, in that order; junction bases with no gene match: 7. Germline V gene data show CDR1 as WNHNN and CDR2 as SYGVQD (reference sequence).

The chain employs TRBV11-2 and TRBJ1-2; TRBD1 aligns across 8 bases. Germline CDR1 SGHAT, CDR2 FQNNGV. This CDR3 region has 13 residues. V lost 7 bases to trimming and J lost 10 bases; unmatched junction nucleotides: 11. CDR3 sequence (DNA): TGTGCCAGCACCCTACAGGGGGGAGGATTCTACACCTTC. Translating it yields CASTLQGGGFYTF.

Comments on this clonotype: An end of the junction differs from the germline gene, which may be a read error. The rearrangement uses TRBV7-3 and TRBJ2-1; TRBD1 agrees at 9 bases. The CDR3 is made up of 17 amino acids. Germline V lookup: CDR1 SGHTA, CDR2 FQGTGA. The CDR3: CASSLTGGTGTYNEQFF. The CDR3 nucleotides are TGTGCCAGCAGCTTGACCGGGGGGACAGGGACCTACAATGAGCAGTTTTTC.

This clonotype was detected once. The chain is built from TRBV3-1 and TRBJ2-1, with 12 bases aligning to TRBD2. Germline assignment: CDR1 LGHDT and CDR2 YNNKEL (reference sequence). The V segment lost 3 bases and the J segment 9 bases; nucleotides outside the gene matches: 9. This CDR3 region has 16 residues. CDR3 in DNA: TGTGCCAGCAGCCAGACTGTGACTAGCGGGAGTGTTGAGCAGTTCTTC. It translates to CASSQTVTSGSVEQFF.

The chain carries TRBV30 and TRBJ2-5; D might be TRBD1 or TRBD2, each matching 5 bases. The V gene lost 4 bases and the J gene lost 2 bases, with 14 bases spanning the gap. This CDR3 has 14 amino acids. The germline V gene encodes CDR1 GTSNPN and CDR2 SVGIG (reference sequence). DNA for the CDR3: TGTGCCTGGATGTCTAGGGACGGGCAAGAGACCCAGTACTTC. This translates into CAWMSRDGQETQYF.

The genes are TRBV4-2 and TRBJ1-2; the D is unclear. The CDR3 contains 15 residues. The V end was cut by 4 bases, the J end by 1 base, with 13 bases between. Germline V gives CDR1 LGHNA, CDR2 YNFKEQ. Here the CDR3 reads CASSLGGGDNYGYTF. The DNA for the CDR3 is TGTGCCAGCAGCCTCGGCGGCGGGGATAACTATGGCTACACCTTC.

CDR3 amino acids: CASKDRVEETQYF. The CDR3 DNA reads as TGTGCCAGCAAAGACAGAGTGGAGGAGACCCAGTACTTC. The chain is built from TRBV7-9 and TRBJ2-5; D possibly corresponds to TRBD1 (5 bases). Germline CDR1 is SEHNR and CDR2 is FQNEAQ (reference sequence). V shed 7 bases and J shed 5 bases, with 14 bases lying between them. The CDR3 length is 13 residues.

V is TRBV19 and J is TRBJ1-5, with a weak D call TRBD1 (5 bases). Germline CDR1 and CDR2: LNHDA and SQIVND (reference sequence). V was trimmed by 7 bases and J by 3 bases, leaving 13 bases between them. The CDR3 runs to 14 residues. The CDR3 spells CASMGRQINQPQHF. CDR3 sequence (DNA): TGTGCCAGTATGGGAAGACAGATCAATCAGCCCCAGCATTTT.

This chain connects TRBV12-3 or TRBV12-4 to TRBJ1-6; D gene unclear. V was pared by 4 bases and J by 18 bases, with 16 bases between. The CDR3 runs 12 residues. This CDR3 is CASSSEGSPPHF. Here the CDR3 DNA reads TGTGCCAGCAGTTCGGAAGGTTCACCTCCCCACTTT.

The chain is built from TRBV5-1 and TRBJ2-5; 10 nucleotides match TRBD1. Per germline, CDR1 SGHRS and CDR2 YFSETQ. This CDR3 spans 16 amino acids. Trimming at V came to 4 bases and at J to 4 bases, leaving 10 bases not matched to a gene. In DNA, the CDR3 is TGCGCCAGCAGCCTTGGGCTAGGACAGGGGGGAGAGACCCAGTACTTC. Its protein product is CASSLGLGQGGETQYF.

With regard to this clonotype: A junction boundary mismatches the germline segment, possibly from a read error. The chain links TRBV12-3 or TRBV12-4 to TRBJ2-2; perhaps TRBD1 as D (7 bases). The CDR3 totals 14 residues. CDR3: CASSLTGATGGLFF. The DNA for the CDR3 is TGTGCCAGCAGTTTAACAGGGGCCACCGGGGGGCTGTTTTTT.

V and J are TRBV12-3 or TRBV12-4 and TRBJ1-1; D might be TRBD1 (5 bases). Trimming cost V 4 bases and J 4 bases, with 16 bases left between them. This CDR3 comprises 15 residues. The CDR3: CASSSQGRPSTEAFF. As DNA, the CDR3 is TGTGCCAGCAGTTCCCAGGGTAGGCCGAGCACTGAAGCTTTCTTT.

This clonotype was counted between two and nine times. The chain combines TRBV12-3 or TRBV12-4 with TRBJ2-6, with 8 positions matching TRBD2. V shed 7 bases, J shed 2 bases, and the junction held 4 bases outside the gene matches. The CDR3 loop spans 15 amino acids. The CDR3 spells CASTLGGAGANVLTF. Here the CDR3 DNA reads TGTGCCAGCACCCTCGGGGGGGCTGGGGCCAACGTCCTGACTTTC.

The chain carries TRBV20-1 and TRBJ1-2, with a possible D match to TRBD1 (6 bases). The V gene lost 6 bases and the J gene lost 8 bases, with 19 bases spanning the gap. The CDR3 length is 13 residues. Germline CDR1 DFQATT, CDR2 SNEGSKA (reference sequence). CDR3 DNA: TGCAGTGCCCCGGCCCGGGGGGCGCGAGGCTACACCTTC. Translated: CSAPARGARGYTF.

The rearrangement joins TRBV6-6 to TRBJ1-2; D not resolved. V was shortened by 1 base and J by 8 bases, with 11 bases between the two germline ends. Germline V lookup: CDR1 MNHNY, CDR2 SVGAGI (reference sequence). CDR3 length: 13 amino acids. This chain's CDR3 is CASSYLGRRGYTF. The CDR3 DNA sequence: TGTGCCAGCAGTTACTTGGGGAGGAGAGGCTACACCTTC.

This clonotype was recorded a few times. The chain links TRBV7-9 to TRBJ2-4; possibly TRBD2 for D (5 bases). Gene TRBJ2-7 matches the end of the DNA better, so the J call may be wrong. Per germline, CDR1 SEHNR and CDR2 FQNEAQ (reference sequence). The CDR3 is made up of 14 amino acids. CDR3 sequence: CASSSGNVPYEQYF. In nucleotides, the CDR3 is TGTGCCAGCAGCTCGGGAAACGTTCCTTACGAGCAGTACTTC.

This chain uses TRBV29-1 with TRBJ1-4; weak D call: TRBD1 (5 bases). Trimming pared 1 base from V and 7 bases from J, leaving 13 bases between. The CDR3 is made up of 14 amino acids. Germline V gene lookup returns CDR1 SQVTM and CDR2 ANQGSEA. DNA for the CDR3: TGCAGCGTTGAAGTCGGGGGTAGGAGTGAAAAACTGTTTTTT. Translation: CSVEVGGRSEKLFF.

This clonotype has only a few counts. V usage is TRBV5-1 and J usage is TRBJ2-7; D perhaps matches TRBD2 (5 bases). Germline V lookup: CDR1 SGHRS, CDR2 YFSETQ. Trimming removed 3 bases at V and 3 bases at J, with 16 bases between. This CDR3 is built from 15 residues. The CDR3 DNA follows: TGCGCCAGCAGCTCCATGGCGGGTGCGTACTACGAGCAGTACTTC. Translated, it gives CASSSMAGAYYEQYF.

This chain links TRBV5-1 with TRBJ1-2, with D unresolved. Germline V gene data show CDR1 as SGHRS and CDR2 as YFSETQ. CDR3 length: 13 residues. Trimming stripped 0 bases from V and 7 bases from J, with 10 bases between. The CDR3 is CASSLDGVTGYTF. The CDR3 DNA reads TGCGCCAGCAGCTTGGACGGTGTTACTGGCTACACCTTC.

The chain recombines TRBV18 with TRBJ2-7, with 14 positions matching TRBD2. The CDR3 contains 16 residues. Germline V gene lookup returns CDR1 KGHSH and CDR2 LQKENI. V lost 1 base, J lost 7 bases, and 6 bases stayed unmatched. The CDR3 here is CASSPLGLAGAGEQYF. The DNA for the CDR3 is TGTGCCAGCTCACCACTGGGACTAGCGGGAGCGGGGGAGCAGTACTTC.

The CDR3 nucleotides are TGTGCCTGGAGCATCCCGGGACGGCCTAATTCACCCCTCCACTTT. This gives the protein CAWSIPGRPNSPLHF. V gene TRBV30 combines with J gene TRBJ1-6; a weak D match, TRBD1 (5 bases). This CDR3 comprises 15 residues. Deletions cut 3 bases from V and 6 bases from J, with 15 bases between. Germline loops: CDR1 GTSNPN, CDR2 SVGIG (reference sequence).

The V call is TRBV10-3, the J call TRBJ2-3; D is undetermined. Germline V gene lookup returns CDR1 ENHRY and CDR2 SYGVKD. This CDR3 contains 15 residues. Trimming shortened V by 6 bases and J by 2 bases, and 15 bases separated the two germline ends. CDR3 in DNA: TGTGCCATCAGGACCGTCCCCTCAGACACAGATACGCAGTATTTT. Protein product: CAIRTVPSDTDTQYF.